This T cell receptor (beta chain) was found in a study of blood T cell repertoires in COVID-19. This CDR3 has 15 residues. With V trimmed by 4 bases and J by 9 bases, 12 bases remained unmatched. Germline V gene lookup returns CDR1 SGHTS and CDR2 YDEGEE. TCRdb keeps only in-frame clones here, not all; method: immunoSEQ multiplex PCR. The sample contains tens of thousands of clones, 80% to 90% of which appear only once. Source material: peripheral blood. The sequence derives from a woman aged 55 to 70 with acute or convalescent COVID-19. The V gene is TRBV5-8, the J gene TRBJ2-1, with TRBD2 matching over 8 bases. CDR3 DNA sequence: TGTGCCAGCAGCCGAACGGGGGGGCGAAGGGGTGAGCAGTTCTTC. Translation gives CASSRTGGRRGEQFF.